The 13 T cell receptor beta chains in this list originate from one sample, sequenced in a study of blood T cell repertoires in COVID-19. Clones were read by immunoSEQ multiplex PCR, and TCRdb kept only the in-frame ones, dropping some. The sample contains about 280,000 clones, roughly 80% of which appear only once. The sample consisted of PBMCs or T cells enriched from blood (not recorded which). These TCRs come from a middle-aged man who had been exposed to COVID-19.

The chain carries TRBV7-9 and TRBJ2-1; 9 bases align to TRBD2. The CDR3 covers 16 residues. V trimming: 2 bases; J trimming: 3 bases; junction bases outside the gene matches: 5. Germline V lookup: CDR1 SEHNR, CDR2 FQNEAQ (reference sequence). DNA for the CDR3: TGTGCCAGCAGCTTACTTCTAGCGGGATTCTACAATGAGCAGTTCTTC. Residues: CASSLLLAGFYNEQFF.

For the CDR3, the DNA is TGTGCCAGCAGCTTTGGTAGCGCTGGGGCCAACGTCCTGACTTTC. It is translated as CASSFGSAGANVLTF. The chain has TRBV11-2 and TRBJ2-6; possible D gene TRBD2, 5 bases. Germline V gene data show CDR1 as SGHAT and CDR2 as FQNNGV. The CDR3 contains 15 residues. Deletions cut 3 bases from V and 2 bases from J, with 8 bases between.

The CDR3: CASSRRAGPPDTQYF. DNA of the CDR3: TGTGCCAGCAGCAGAAGGGCGGGACCCCCAGATACGCAGTATTTT. The V call is TRBV9, the J call TRBJ2-3, with TRBD2 as a possible D gene (6 bases). Deletions cut 4 bases from V and 4 bases from J, with 16 bases between. Germline V CDR1 and CDR2: SGDLS, YYNGEE. This CDR3 has 15 residues.

V gene TRBV29-1 combines with J gene TRBJ2-2; no clear D gene. CDR1 SQVTM and CDR2 ANQGSEA come from the germline V gene. V was shortened by 0 bases and J by 3 bases, with 8 bases between the two germline ends. This CDR3 contains 14 residues. This CDR3 reads CSVEDHRYTGELFF. The CDR3 DNA is TGCAGCGTTGAAGATCACAGATACACCGGGGAGCTGTTTTTT.

The V call is TRBV6-5, the J call TRBJ1-1; weak D call: TRBD1 (6 bases). Trimming removed 2 bases at V and 1 base at J, with 11 bases between. Per the germline V gene, CDR1 is MNHEY and CDR2 is SVGAGI. This CDR3 is built from 15 residues. In DNA, the CDR3 is TGTGCCAGCAGTTACGGCAAGACAGGGAACACTGAAGCTTTCTTT. Translated, it gives CASSYGKTGNTEAFF.

V and J are TRBV19 and TRBJ1-4; TRBD1 might be the D (6 bases). Trimming stripped 3 bases from V and 10 bases from J, with 18 bases between. The germline gives CDR1 LNHDA, CDR2 SQIVND (reference sequence). This CDR3 region has 15 residues. CDR3 residues: CASSMVDRLQRKLFF. The CDR3 coding sequence is TGTGCCAGTAGTATGGTCGACAGGCTCCAGAGAAAACTGTTTTTT.

V usage is TRBV5-1 and J usage is TRBJ2-2, with D maybe TRBD2 (5 bases). V gave up 1 base and J gave up 1 base, with 8 bases separating them. The CDR3 is 15 residues long. Germline V gene lookup returns CDR1 SGHRS and CDR2 YFSETQ. The CDR3 nucleotides are TGCGCCAGCAGCTTGAGCGGCGGGAACACCGGGGAGCTGTTTTTT. Its protein is CASSLSGGNTGELFF.

The chain is built from TRBV30 and TRBJ2-7, with 8 nucleotides matching TRBD1. There are 15 residues in the CDR3. CDR1 and CDR2 from the germline V gene are GTSNPN and SVGIG (reference sequence). J was trimmed by 1 base and V by 1 base; bases with no gene match: 6. The CDR3 spells CAWSGGNRGSYEQYF. In DNA form, the CDR3 reads TGTGCCTGGAGTGGGGGTAACAGGGGGTCCTACGAGCAGTACTTC.

This clone has a handful of counts. The chain is built from TRBV6-2 or TRBV6-3 and TRBJ2-7, with 8 nucleotides matching TRBD2. The CDR3 is 14 amino acids. With V trimmed by 7 bases and J by 4 bases, 9 bases remained unmatched. The germline gives CDR1 MNHEY, CDR2 SVGEGT. CDR3 residues: CASTPEVAGYEQYF. The DNA of the CDR3 is TGTGCCAGCACCCCCGAGGTAGCGGGATACGAGCAGTACTTC.

The V and J genes are TRBV27 and TRBJ2-7; 8 positions agree with TRBD2. Germline-derived CDR1 and CDR2 are MNHEY and SMNVEV (reference sequence). J lost 7 bases, V lost 5 bases, and 1 base had no gene match. This CDR3 is 11 amino acids long. CDR3 amino acids: CASSLAGEQYF. Here the CDR3 DNA reads TGTGCCAGCAGTCTAGCGGGTGAGCAGTACTTC.

The chain recombines TRBV5-4 with TRBJ2-1, with 12 bases aligning to TRBD2. Germline values: CDR1 SGHNT, CDR2 YYREEE (reference sequence). The CDR3 is 18 residues long. Losses at the gene ends were 4 bases for V and 0 bases for J; bases not matched to a gene: 8. The CDR3 coding sequence is TGTGCCAGCAGCCCTGGGACTAGCGGGCCGAGCTCCTACAATGAGCAGTTCTTC. Protein: CASSPGTSGPSSYNEQFF.

The CDR3: CAIRPRAGAYNEQFF. The CDR3, as DNA: TGTGCCATCCGACCTCGGGCGGGCGCCTACAATGAGCAGTTCTTC. The chain combines TRBV19 with TRBJ2-1; D perhaps matches TRBD2 (5 bases). Trimming stripped 10 bases from V and 2 bases from J, with 18 bases between. Germline CDR1 reads LNHDA; CDR2 reads SQIVND (reference sequence). The CDR3 runs 15 residues.

Here the CDR3 reads CASSEERGPYEQYF. The CDR3 DNA reads TGTGCCAGCAGTGAAGAGCGGGGCCCCTACGAGCAGTACTTC. The V and J genes are TRBV2 and TRBJ2-7, with 7 bases lining up with TRBD2. The CDR3 runs 14 residues. The trim removed 1 base at V and 2 bases at J, leaving 2 bases unmatched. The germline CDR1 and CDR2 sequences are SNHLY and FYNNEI.